These 23 T cell receptor beta chains originate from one sample sequenced in a study of graft-versus-host responses after intestinal transplantation. Repertoires were generated with immunoSEQ multiplex PCR, while TCRdb's copy carries only in-frame clones and drops some. The data contain about 120,000 clones, roughly 96% of them singletons. Their cognate antigens are unknown. Sequences were derived from unstimulated CD8+ T cells sorted from spleen or lymph node cells, sampled before intestinal transplant. Every receptor here comes from a human donor who received an intestinal transplant.

This chain connects TRBV7-8 to TRBJ1-5; no clear D. Per germline, CDR1 SGHVS and CDR2 FQNEAQ. This CDR3 has 16 residues. V shed 1 base and J shed 1 base, with 11 bases lying between them. The CDR3 here is CASSLVGGVSNQPQHF. CDR3 sequence (DNA): TGTGCCAGCAGCTTAGTGGGCGGTGTCAGCAATCAGCCCCAGCATTTT.

The chain is built from TRBV7-9 and TRBJ2-7; D unclear. The CDR3 covers 13 residues. In germline, CDR1 is SEHNR, CDR2 FQNEAQ (reference sequence). Deletions cut 4 bases from V and 2 bases from J, with 9 bases between. This CDR3 is CASSSGSPYEQYF. The CDR3 bases are TGTGCCAGCAGCTCCGGCTCACCCTACGAGCAGTACTTC.

The rearrangement joins TRBV5-1 to TRBJ2-7; 7 nucleotides line up with TRBD1. Germline values: CDR1 SGHRS, CDR2 YFSETQ. The junction had 10 bases not matched to a gene; V was cut back by 3 bases and J by 4 bases. This CDR3 is 15 amino acids long. The CDR3, as DNA: TGCGCCAGCAGCTGGGACAGACAAGCTATTTACGAGCAGTACTTC. As protein: CASSWDRQAIYEQYF.

The chain couples TRBV28 to TRBJ2-7; D gene uncertain. Looked up from germline, CDR1 is MDHEN and CDR2 is SYDVKM. The CDR3 runs to 11 residues. V lost 3 bases, J lost 6 bases, and 6 bases lay in between. The CDR3 region has the DNA TGTGCCAGCAGTTTGTGGGCCGAGCAGTACTTC. Amino acid sequence: CASSLWAEQYF.

V is TRBV5-6 and J is TRBJ2-1; maybe TRBD1 (6 bases). The ends were cut back, 0 bases at V and 0 bases at J, with 13 bases in the middle. This CDR3 is 17 amino acids long. Per germline, CDR1 SGHDT and CDR2 YYEEEE. The CDR3 DNA sequence: TGTGCCAGCAGCTTGGGCCCGGACAGCTTCTCCTACAATGAGCAGTTCTTC. It codes for CASSLGPDSFSYNEQFF.

The chain is built from TRBV27 and TRBJ2-1; D tentatively fits TRBD1 or TRBD2 (5 bases each). Trimming took 2 bases from V and 0 from J, leaving 8 bases between them. The CDR3 covers 15 residues. The V gene's germline CDR1 is MNHEY and CDR2 SMNVEV (reference sequence). Here the CDR3 reads CASSLTGGSYNEQFF. In nucleotides, the CDR3 is TGTGCCAGCAGTTTAACTGGGGGCTCCTACAATGAGCAGTTCTTC.

This chain links TRBV4-3 with TRBJ2-1; D gene unclear. V was shortened by 0 bases and J by 5 bases, with 14 bases between the two germline ends. This CDR3 contains 16 residues. Per germline, CDR1 LGHNA and CDR2 YSLEER. The CDR3, as DNA: TGCGCCAGCAGCCAAGATCTCCTTCCTCGCAACAATGAGCAGTTCTTC. This gives the protein CASSQDLLPRNNEQFF.

The chain uses TRBV19 and TRBJ1-2, with a weak D call TRBD1 (5 bases). V was shortened by 4 bases and J by 6 bases, with 18 bases between the two germline ends. Germline V gene data show CDR1 as LNHDA and CDR2 as SQIVND (reference sequence). The CDR3 covers 15 residues. The CDR3 loop is CASSNPGPGYHGYTF. The CDR3 DNA reads as TGTGCCAGTAGTAACCCGGGACCTGGCTACCATGGCTACACCTTC.

This clone was picked up one time. An end of the junction does not agree with germline; a read error may underlie this. The V and J genes are TRBV7-7 and TRBJ2-6; D is unresolved. The CDR3 spans 14 residues. Germline V gives CDR1 SSHAT, CDR2 FNYEAQ (reference sequence). DNA of the CDR3: TGTGCTAGCAGCCCAGGCTCTGGGGCCAACGTCCTGACTTTC. Translation: CASSPGSGANVLTF.

The chain has TRBV11-1 and TRBJ2-1; no clear D gene. The CDR3 has 14 amino acids. Germline-derived CDR1 and CDR2 are SGHAT and FQDESV (reference sequence). The V gene lost 2 bases and the J gene lost 4 bases, with 9 bases spanning the gap. The CDR3 sequence is CASSLLGPYNEQFF. The CDR3 DNA follows: TGTGCCAGCAGCTTATTAGGGCCTTACAATGAGCAGTTCTTC.

The chain carries TRBV4-3 and TRBJ2-1; TRBD2 agrees at 10 bases. The V and J ends lost 1 base and 4 bases, in that order; junction bases with no gene match: 13. The CDR3 extends over 19 amino acids. Germline V gene lookup returns CDR1 LGHNA and CDR2 YSLEER. CDR3 sequence: CASSQGSGRGGWVYNEQFF. The CDR3 DNA reads as TGCGCCAGCAGCCAAGGGAGCGGGAGGGGCGGATGGGTTTACAATGAGCAGTTCTTC.

A remark on this clone: Other DNA sequences from this sample encode an identical CDR3 as well. This chain links TRBV9 with TRBJ1-1; D not certain. CDR3 length equals 12 residues. In germline, CDR1 is SGDLS, CDR2 YYNGEE. Trimming took 0 bases from V and 5 from J, leaving 5 bases between them. CDR3 DNA sequence: TGTGCCAGCAGCGTAGGAGGGACTGAAGCTTTCTTT. It encodes CASSVGGTEAFF.

The chain joins TRBV29-1 to TRBJ2-1; 7 bases are a match to TRBD1. Trimming removed 7 bases from V and 0 bases from J; junction bases left unmatched: 24. The CDR3 is 20 amino acids. CDR1 is SQVTM and CDR2 is ANQGSEA in the germline V gene. The CDR3 coding sequence is TGCAGCGCTGGGGAACGACAGGGTTCCGGACGGACAGTCTCCTACAATGAGCAGTTCTTC. Translation gives CSAGERQGSGRTVSYNEQFF.

The genes are TRBV18 and TRBJ2-5; a possible D gene is TRBD1 (6 bases). CDR1 KGHSH and CDR2 LQKENI come from the germline V gene. The CDR3 has 13 residues. V dropped 4 bases and J dropped 5 bases, with 11 bases sitting between them. DNA for the CDR3: TGTGCCAGCTCACGTAAAACAGGGGAGACCCAGTACTTC. Translated: CASSRKTGETQYF.

The gene calls are TRBV5-1 and TRBJ2-5; D is possibly TRBD2 (5 bases). The CDR3 runs to 16 residues. The germline V gene encodes CDR1 SGHRS and CDR2 YFSETQ. V lost 3 bases and J 5 bases, leaving 20 bases between the germline ends. The CDR3 bases are TGCGCCAGCAGCTCCAGGACTCGCCCCGTGGTGGAGACCCAGTACTTC. This encodes CASSSRTRPVVETQYF.

The chain has TRBV5-6 and TRBJ1-1; D call uncertain. The CDR3 is 13 amino acids. V dropped 0 bases and J dropped 5 bases, with 8 bases sitting between them. The germline V gene encodes CDR1 SGHDT and CDR2 YYEEEE. The DNA of the CDR3 is TGTGCCAGCAGCTTGGGGGGTGGGACTGAAGCTTTCTTT. Translating gives CASSLGGGTEAFF. The full variable domain, with the rest looked up from reference TRBV5-6 and TRBJ1-1, is DAGVTQSPTHLIKTRGQQVTLRCSPKSGHDTVSWYQQALGQGPQFIFQYYEEEERQRGNFPDRFSGHQFPNYSSELNVNALLLGDSALYLCASSLGGGTEAFFGQGTRLTVV.

The rearrangement uses TRBV4-1 and TRBJ2-5; D is possibly TRBD2 (6 bases). The V gene's germline CDR1 is MGHRA and CDR2 YSYEKL. The germline V and J ends were trimmed by 0 bases and 2 bases, with 13 bases remaining between them. The CDR3 has 16 amino acids. CDR3 in amino acids: CASSQDGRRGQETQYF. CDR3 DNA sequence: TGCGCCAGCAGCCAAGATGGGCGCCGGGGGCAAGAGACCCAGTACTTC.

V usage is TRBV11-2 and J usage is TRBJ1-2, with D perhaps TRBD1 (5 bases). Germline V gene data show CDR1 as SGHAT and CDR2 as FQNNGV. The CDR3 loop spans 17 amino acids. The ends were cut back, 4 bases at V and 6 bases at J, with 24 bases in the middle. The CDR3 reads CASSSPGDLLFGDGYTF. The CDR3 coding sequence is TGTGCCAGCAGCTCCCCGGGGGACCTGCTATTTGGAGATGGCTACACCTTC.

The CDR3 nucleotides read TGTGCCATCAGTGAGGCTAGCGGCTACGAGCAGTACTTC. It is translated as CAISEASGYEQYF. The chain is built from TRBV10-3 and TRBJ2-7; 7 bases fit TRBD2. Germline CDR1 and CDR2: ENHRY and SYGVKD. After removal of 2 bases from V and 3 bases from J, the junction contained 1 base not matched to a gene. The CDR3 has 13 amino acids.

This chain joins TRBV9 and TRBJ2-5, with TRBD1 as a possible D gene (5 bases). TRBJ2-7 explains the end of the DNA better; the J call may be wrong. This CDR3 is 12 amino acids long. Germline CDR1 SGDLS, CDR2 YYNGEE. In DNA form, the CDR3 reads TGTGCCAGCAGCGGTCAGGGATACGAGCAGTACTTC. Its protein product is CASSGQGYEQYF.

This chain joins TRBV18 and TRBJ2-7; 13 positions agree with TRBD2. CDR3 length equals 16 residues. V lost 3 bases to trimming and J lost 1 base; unmatched junction nucleotides: 3. The germline V gene has CDR1 KGHSH and CDR2 LQKENI. The CDR3 here is CASSPGLAGPSYEQYF. The CDR3 DNA reads TGTGCCAGCTCACCGGGACTAGCGGGACCATCCTACGAGCAGTACTTC. The full variable domain, its missing parts supplied by reference TRBV18 and TRBJ2-7, is NAGVMQNPRHLVRRRGQEARLRCSPMKGHSHVYWYRQLPEEGLKFMVYLQKENIIDESGMPKERFSAEFPKEGPSILRIQQVVRGDSAAYFCASSPGLAGPSYEQYFGPGTRLTVT.

The chain couples TRBV9 to TRBJ2-7, with a possible D match to TRBD2 (7 bases). Germline V lookup: CDR1 SGDLS, CDR2 YYNGEE. This CDR3 is 14 amino acids long. The germline V and J ends were trimmed by 0 bases and 6 bases, with 13 bases remaining between them. The CDR3 bases are TGTGCCAGCAGCGTAGGTGGGGGGGCAGGCGAGCAGTACTTC. The encoded protein is CASSVGGGAGEQYF.

This chain joins TRBV6-5 and TRBJ2-1, with TRBD2 matching over 12 bases. V was clipped by 5 bases and J by 6 bases; unmatched bases: 5. There are 15 residues in the CDR3. Germline CDR1 MNHEY, CDR2 SVGAGI. The CDR3 coding sequence is TGTGCCAGCAGTCCACTAGCGGGAGGTTCCAATGAGCAGTTCTTC. Translation gives CASSPLAGGSNEQFF.